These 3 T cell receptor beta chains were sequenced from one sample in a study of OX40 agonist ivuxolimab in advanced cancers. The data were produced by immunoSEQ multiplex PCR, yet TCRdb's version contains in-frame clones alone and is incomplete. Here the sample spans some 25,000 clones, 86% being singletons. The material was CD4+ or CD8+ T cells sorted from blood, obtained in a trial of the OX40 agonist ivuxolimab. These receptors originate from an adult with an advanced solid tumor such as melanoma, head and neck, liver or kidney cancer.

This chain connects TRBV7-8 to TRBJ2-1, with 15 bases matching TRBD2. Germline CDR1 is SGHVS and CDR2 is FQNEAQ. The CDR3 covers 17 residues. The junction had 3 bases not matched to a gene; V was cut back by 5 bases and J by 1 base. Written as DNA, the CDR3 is TGTGCCAGCAGCCCCGGGACTAGCGGGAGGTCCTACAATGAGCAGTTCTTC. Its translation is CASSPGTSGRSYNEQFF.

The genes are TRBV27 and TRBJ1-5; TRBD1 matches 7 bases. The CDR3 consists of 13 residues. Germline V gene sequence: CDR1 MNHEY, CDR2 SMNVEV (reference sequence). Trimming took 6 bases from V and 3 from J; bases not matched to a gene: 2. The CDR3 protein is CASRGQPNQPQHF. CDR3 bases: TGTGCCAGCAGGGGACAGCCCAATCAGCCCCAGCATTTT.

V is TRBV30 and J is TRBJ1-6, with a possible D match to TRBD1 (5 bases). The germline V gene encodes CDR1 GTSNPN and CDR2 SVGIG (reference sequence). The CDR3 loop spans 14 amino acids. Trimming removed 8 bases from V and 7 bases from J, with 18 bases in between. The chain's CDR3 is CARGDSPGNSPLHF. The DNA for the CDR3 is TGTGCCAGAGGCGACAGTCCGGGAAATTCACCCCTCCACTTT. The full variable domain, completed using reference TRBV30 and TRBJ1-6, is SQTIHQWPATLVQPVGSPLSLECTVEGTSNPNLYWYRQAAGRGLQLLFYSVGIGQISSEVPQNLSASRPQDRQFILSSKKLLLSDSGFYLCARGDSPGNSPLHFGNGTRLTVT.